This T cell receptor beta chain is from a study of post-analysis software for immune sequencing data. Points from the study as a whole: Four or five TRBV segments were significantly more frequent in patients than in controls. TRBV5-6, TRBV5-1 and TRBV20-1 were among these segments.

There are many counts of this clonotype. Antigen: not known. Unique-molecular-identifier-tagged TCR beta cDNA libraries were used. TCRdb analysed the PCR reads with MiXCR anew, one entry per CDR3 protein. The top ten clones hold approximately 1.6% of a sample with about 170,000 distinct CDR3 sequences, 30% of them seen once. Trimming took 3 bases from V and 3 from J, leaving 15 bases between them. The CDR3 is made up of 15 amino acids. Germline CDR1 and CDR2: SGHRS and YFSETQ. The rearrangement links TRBV5-1 to TRBJ2-5; tentatively, D is TRBD1 (5 bases). This clonotype was obtained from a girl under 18 with multiple sclerosis. Material for sequencing was blood. CDR3 nucleotide sequence: TGCGCCAGCAGCTCGACAAGTACAGGAGAAGAGACCCAGTACTTC. Translated, it gives CASSSTSTGEETQYF.